This T cell receptor (beta chain) was recorded in a study of blood T cell repertoires in COVID-19. Study-level background: Sample material is recorded as cDNA or gDNA derived from T cells, B-cell-depleted T cells, or PBMCs.

V gave up 0 bases and J gave up 3 bases, with 9 bases separating them. Per the germline V gene, CDR1 is GTSNPN and CDR2 is SVGIG (reference sequence). There are 14 residues in the CDR3. This table comes from immunoSEQ multiplex PCR, and its TCRdb copy is limited to in-frame clones, with some not included. The top ten hold 28% of the sample, which has approximately 150,000 clones, approximately 90% seen once. Sequencing input: peripheral blood. The chain recombines TRBV30 with TRBJ1-3; D ambiguous. The clonotype originates from a human donor in a cohort sampled during active COVID-19. The CDR3 loop is CAWSVMRGGNTIYF. CDR3 nucleotide sequence: TGTGCCTGGAGTGTAATGCGGGGTGGAAACACCATATATTTT.